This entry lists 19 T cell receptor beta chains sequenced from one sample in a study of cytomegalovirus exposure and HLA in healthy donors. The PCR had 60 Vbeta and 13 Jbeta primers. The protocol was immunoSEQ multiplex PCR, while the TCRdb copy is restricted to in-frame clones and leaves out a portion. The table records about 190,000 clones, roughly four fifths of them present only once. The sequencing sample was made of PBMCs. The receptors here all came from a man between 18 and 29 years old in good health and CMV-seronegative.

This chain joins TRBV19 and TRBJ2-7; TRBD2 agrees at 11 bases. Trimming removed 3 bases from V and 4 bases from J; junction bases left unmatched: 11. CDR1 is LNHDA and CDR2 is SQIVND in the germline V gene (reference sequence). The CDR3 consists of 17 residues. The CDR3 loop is CASSISSGGPVHYEQYF. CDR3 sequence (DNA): TGTGCCAGTAGTATTTCTAGCGGGGGGCCGGTCCATTACGAGCAGTACTTC. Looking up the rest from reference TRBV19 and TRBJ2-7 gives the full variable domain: DGGITQSPKYLFRKEGQNVTLSCEQNLNHDAMYWYRQDPGQGLRLIYYSQIVNDFQKGDIAEGYSVSREKKESFPLTVTSAQKNPTAFYLCASSISSGGPVHYEQYFGPGTRLTVT.

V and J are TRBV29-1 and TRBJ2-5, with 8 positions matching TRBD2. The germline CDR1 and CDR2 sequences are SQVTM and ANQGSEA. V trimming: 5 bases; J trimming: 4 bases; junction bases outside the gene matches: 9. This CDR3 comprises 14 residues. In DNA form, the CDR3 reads TGCAGCGTTCGACCGGGACTAGGAGGAGAGACCCAGTACTTC. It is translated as CSVRPGLGGETQYF.

CDR3 sequence: CASSPQVGGAGTEAFF. The CDR3 coding sequence is TGCGCCAGCAGCCCCCAGGTCGGGGGAGCGGGCACTGAAGCTTTCTTT. V and J are TRBV5-1 and TRBJ1-1, with D perhaps TRBD1 (5 bases). V was pared by 4 bases and J by 4 bases, with 20 bases between. The CDR3 totals 16 residues. In germline, CDR1 is SGHRS, CDR2 YFSETQ.

DNA of the CDR3: TGTGCCAGCAGCCAAGAAGGGAGGTCTTCACCCCTCCACTTT. Translating gives CASSQEGRSSPLHF. The V and J genes are TRBV4-2 and TRBJ1-6; D gene ambiguous. The CDR3 covers 14 residues. CDR1 and CDR2 from the germline V gene are LGHNA and YNFKEQ. Trimming took off 0 bases at V and 9 bases at J, with 9 bases between the two ends.

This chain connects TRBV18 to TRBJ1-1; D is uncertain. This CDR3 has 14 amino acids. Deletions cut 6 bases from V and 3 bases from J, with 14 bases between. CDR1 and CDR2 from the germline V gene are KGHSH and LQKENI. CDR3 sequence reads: CASSLDGEHTEAFF. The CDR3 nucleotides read TGTGCCAGCTCGCTCGACGGAGAACACACTGAAGCTTTCTTT.

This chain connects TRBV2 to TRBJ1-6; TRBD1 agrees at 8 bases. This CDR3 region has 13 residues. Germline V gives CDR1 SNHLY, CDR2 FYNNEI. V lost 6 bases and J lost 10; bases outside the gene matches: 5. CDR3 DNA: TGTGCCAGCAGGACGGACAGGGTCTCACCCCTCCACTTT. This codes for CASRTDRVSPLHF.

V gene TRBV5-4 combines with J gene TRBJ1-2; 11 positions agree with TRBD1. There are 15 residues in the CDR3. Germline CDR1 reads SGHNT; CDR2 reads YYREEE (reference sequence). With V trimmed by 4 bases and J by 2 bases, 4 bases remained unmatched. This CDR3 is CASSLGTGGNYGYTF. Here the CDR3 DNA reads TGTGCCAGCAGCCTCGGGACAGGGGGAAACTATGGCTACACCTTC.

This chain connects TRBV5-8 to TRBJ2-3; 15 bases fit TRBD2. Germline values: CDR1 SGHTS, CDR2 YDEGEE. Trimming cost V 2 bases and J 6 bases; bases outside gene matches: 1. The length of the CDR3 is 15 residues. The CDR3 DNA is TGTGCCAGCAGCTTTGGACTAGCGGGGGGGGATACGCAGTATTTT. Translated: CASSFGLAGGDTQYF. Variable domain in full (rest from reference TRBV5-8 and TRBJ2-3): EAGVTQSPTHLIKTRGQQATLRCSPISGHTSVYWYQQALGLGLQFLLWYDEGEERNRGNFPPRFSGRQFPNYSSELNVNALELEDSALYLCASSFGLAGGDTQYFGPGTRLTVL.

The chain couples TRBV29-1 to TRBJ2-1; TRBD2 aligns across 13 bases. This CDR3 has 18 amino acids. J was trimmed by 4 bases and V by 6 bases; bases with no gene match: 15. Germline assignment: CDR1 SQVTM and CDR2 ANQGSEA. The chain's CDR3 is CSVPGLAGPRGTYNEQFF. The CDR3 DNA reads TGCAGCGTACCGGGACTAGCGGGGCCCCGGGGCACTTACAATGAGCAGTTCTTC.

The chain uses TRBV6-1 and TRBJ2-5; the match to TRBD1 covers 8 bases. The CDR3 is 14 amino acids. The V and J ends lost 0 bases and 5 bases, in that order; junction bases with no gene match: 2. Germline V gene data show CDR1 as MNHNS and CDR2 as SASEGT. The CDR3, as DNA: TGTGCCAGCAGTGAAGCGTGGGACAGGGAGACCCAGTACTTC. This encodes CASSEAWDRETQYF.

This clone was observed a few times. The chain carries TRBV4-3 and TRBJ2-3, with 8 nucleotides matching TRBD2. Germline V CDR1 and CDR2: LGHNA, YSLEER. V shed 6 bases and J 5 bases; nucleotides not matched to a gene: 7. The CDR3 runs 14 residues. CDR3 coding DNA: TGCGCCAGCAGTACCGGGGGGGCGGGAGATACGCAGTATTTT. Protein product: CASSTGGAGDTQYF.

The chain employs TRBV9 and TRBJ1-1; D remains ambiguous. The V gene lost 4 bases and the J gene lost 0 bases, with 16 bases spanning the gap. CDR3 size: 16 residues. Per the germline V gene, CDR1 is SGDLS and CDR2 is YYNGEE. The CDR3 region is CASSPQNRLMNTEAFF. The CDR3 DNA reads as TGTGCCAGCAGCCCGCAAAACAGATTAATGAACACTGAAGCTTTCTTT.

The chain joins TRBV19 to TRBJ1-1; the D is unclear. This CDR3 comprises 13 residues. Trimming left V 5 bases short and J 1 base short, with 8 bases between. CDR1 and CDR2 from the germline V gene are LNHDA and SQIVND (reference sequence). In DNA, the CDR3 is TGTGCCAGTAGTGCGTCAAGGAACACTGAAGCTTTCTTT. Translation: CASSASRNTEAFF.

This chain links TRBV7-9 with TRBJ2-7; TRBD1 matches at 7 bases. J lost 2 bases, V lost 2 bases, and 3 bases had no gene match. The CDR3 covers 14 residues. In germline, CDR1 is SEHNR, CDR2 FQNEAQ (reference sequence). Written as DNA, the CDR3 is TGTGCCAGCAGCTTACAGGGGGTCGCCTACGAGCAGTACTTC. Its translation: CASSLQGVAYEQYF.

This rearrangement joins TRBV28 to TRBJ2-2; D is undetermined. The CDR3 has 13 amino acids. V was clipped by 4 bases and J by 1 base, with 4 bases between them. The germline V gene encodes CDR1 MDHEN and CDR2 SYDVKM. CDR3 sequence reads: CASSYRNTGELFF. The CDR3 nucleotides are TGTGCCAGCAGTTACAGGAACACCGGGGAGCTGTTTTTT.

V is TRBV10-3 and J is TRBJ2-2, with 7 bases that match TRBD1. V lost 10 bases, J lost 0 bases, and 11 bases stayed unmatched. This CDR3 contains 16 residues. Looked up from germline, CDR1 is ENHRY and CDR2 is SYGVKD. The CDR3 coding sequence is TGTGCCACGAGGGGTTTGGGACAGCCGAACACCGGGGAGCTGTTTTTT. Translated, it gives CATRGLGQPNTGELFF.

The DNA of the CDR3 is TGTGCCAGCAAAGACAGACCGAACACCGGGGAGCTGTTTTTT. The encoded protein is CASKDRPNTGELFF. The chain recombines TRBV6-4 with TRBJ2-2; D may be TRBD1 (5 bases). Per the germline V gene, CDR1 is MRHNA and CDR2 is SNTAGT. The CDR3 has 14 residues. V shed 7 bases and J shed 0 bases, with 9 bases lying between them.

The CDR3 is CASSLATGRTNEKLFF. The CDR3 nucleotides are TGTGCCAGCAGCTTAGCGACAGGGAGAACTAATGAAAAACTGTTTTTT. The V gene is TRBV11-2, the J gene TRBJ1-4; TRBD1 matches 7 bases. Germline V lookup: CDR1 SGHAT, CDR2 FQNNGV. Unmatched junction bases numbered 3, after V lost 1 base and J lost 1 base. This CDR3 comprises 16 residues.

Here the CDR3 reads CASSQDRGSHNEQFF. The CDR3 coding sequence is TGTGCCAGCAGCCAAGATCGCGGGAGTCATAATGAGCAGTTCTTC. J is TRBJ2-1 and V is TRBV14, with TRBD2 matching over 7 bases. The CDR3 spans 15 residues. V lost 0 bases and J lost 7; bases outside the gene matches: 6. Germline V gene data show CDR1 as SGHDN and CDR2 as FVKESK.